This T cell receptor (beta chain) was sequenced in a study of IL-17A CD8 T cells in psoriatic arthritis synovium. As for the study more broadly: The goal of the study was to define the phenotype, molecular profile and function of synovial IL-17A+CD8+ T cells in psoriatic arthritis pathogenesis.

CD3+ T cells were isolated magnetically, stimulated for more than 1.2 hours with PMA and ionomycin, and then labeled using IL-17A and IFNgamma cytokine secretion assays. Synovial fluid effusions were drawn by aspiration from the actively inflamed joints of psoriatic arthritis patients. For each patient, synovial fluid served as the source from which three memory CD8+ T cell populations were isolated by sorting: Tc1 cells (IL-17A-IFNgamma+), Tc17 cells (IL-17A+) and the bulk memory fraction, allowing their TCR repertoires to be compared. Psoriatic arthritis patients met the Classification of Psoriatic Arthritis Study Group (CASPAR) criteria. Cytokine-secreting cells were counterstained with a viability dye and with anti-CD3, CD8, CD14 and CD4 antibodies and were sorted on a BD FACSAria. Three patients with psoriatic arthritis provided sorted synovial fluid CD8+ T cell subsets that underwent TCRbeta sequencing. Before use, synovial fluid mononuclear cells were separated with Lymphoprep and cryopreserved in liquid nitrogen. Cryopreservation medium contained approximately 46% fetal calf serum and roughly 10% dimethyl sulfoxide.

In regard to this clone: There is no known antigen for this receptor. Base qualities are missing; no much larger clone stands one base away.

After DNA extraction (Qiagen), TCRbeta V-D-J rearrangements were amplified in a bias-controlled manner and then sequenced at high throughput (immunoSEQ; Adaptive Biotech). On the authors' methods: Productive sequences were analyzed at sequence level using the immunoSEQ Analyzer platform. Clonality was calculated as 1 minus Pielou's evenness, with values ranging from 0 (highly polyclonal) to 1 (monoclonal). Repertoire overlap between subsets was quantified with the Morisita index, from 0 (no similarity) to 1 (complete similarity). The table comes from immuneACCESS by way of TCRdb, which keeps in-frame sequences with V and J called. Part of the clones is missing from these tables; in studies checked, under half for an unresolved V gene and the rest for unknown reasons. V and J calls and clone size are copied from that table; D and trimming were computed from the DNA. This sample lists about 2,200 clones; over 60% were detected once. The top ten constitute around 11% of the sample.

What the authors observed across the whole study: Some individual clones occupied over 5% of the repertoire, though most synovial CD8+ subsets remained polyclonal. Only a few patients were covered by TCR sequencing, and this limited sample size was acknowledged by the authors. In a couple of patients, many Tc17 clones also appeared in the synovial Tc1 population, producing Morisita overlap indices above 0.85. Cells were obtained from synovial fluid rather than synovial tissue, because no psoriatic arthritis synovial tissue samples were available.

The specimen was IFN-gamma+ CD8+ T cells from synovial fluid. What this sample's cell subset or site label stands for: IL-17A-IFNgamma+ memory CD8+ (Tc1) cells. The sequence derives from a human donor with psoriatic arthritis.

The sequenced DNA: TGTGCCAGCAGCTACAGCTACAGGGGAGGGGGGGAGACCCAGTACTTC. It translates as CASSYSYRGGGETQYF. The sequence links TRBV7-8 to TRBJ2-5; the D call is tentative, TRBD1 or TRBD2, as each matches 7 bases. The CDR3 measures 16 amino acids from cysteine to phenylalanine. Just the 48-base CDR3 DNA is kept, in frame starting at base 1. According to the germline V gene, CDR1 reads SGHVS and CDR2 reads FQNEAQ. Trimming takes 4 bases from V and 5 bases from J, and the germline ends sit 20 bases apart.